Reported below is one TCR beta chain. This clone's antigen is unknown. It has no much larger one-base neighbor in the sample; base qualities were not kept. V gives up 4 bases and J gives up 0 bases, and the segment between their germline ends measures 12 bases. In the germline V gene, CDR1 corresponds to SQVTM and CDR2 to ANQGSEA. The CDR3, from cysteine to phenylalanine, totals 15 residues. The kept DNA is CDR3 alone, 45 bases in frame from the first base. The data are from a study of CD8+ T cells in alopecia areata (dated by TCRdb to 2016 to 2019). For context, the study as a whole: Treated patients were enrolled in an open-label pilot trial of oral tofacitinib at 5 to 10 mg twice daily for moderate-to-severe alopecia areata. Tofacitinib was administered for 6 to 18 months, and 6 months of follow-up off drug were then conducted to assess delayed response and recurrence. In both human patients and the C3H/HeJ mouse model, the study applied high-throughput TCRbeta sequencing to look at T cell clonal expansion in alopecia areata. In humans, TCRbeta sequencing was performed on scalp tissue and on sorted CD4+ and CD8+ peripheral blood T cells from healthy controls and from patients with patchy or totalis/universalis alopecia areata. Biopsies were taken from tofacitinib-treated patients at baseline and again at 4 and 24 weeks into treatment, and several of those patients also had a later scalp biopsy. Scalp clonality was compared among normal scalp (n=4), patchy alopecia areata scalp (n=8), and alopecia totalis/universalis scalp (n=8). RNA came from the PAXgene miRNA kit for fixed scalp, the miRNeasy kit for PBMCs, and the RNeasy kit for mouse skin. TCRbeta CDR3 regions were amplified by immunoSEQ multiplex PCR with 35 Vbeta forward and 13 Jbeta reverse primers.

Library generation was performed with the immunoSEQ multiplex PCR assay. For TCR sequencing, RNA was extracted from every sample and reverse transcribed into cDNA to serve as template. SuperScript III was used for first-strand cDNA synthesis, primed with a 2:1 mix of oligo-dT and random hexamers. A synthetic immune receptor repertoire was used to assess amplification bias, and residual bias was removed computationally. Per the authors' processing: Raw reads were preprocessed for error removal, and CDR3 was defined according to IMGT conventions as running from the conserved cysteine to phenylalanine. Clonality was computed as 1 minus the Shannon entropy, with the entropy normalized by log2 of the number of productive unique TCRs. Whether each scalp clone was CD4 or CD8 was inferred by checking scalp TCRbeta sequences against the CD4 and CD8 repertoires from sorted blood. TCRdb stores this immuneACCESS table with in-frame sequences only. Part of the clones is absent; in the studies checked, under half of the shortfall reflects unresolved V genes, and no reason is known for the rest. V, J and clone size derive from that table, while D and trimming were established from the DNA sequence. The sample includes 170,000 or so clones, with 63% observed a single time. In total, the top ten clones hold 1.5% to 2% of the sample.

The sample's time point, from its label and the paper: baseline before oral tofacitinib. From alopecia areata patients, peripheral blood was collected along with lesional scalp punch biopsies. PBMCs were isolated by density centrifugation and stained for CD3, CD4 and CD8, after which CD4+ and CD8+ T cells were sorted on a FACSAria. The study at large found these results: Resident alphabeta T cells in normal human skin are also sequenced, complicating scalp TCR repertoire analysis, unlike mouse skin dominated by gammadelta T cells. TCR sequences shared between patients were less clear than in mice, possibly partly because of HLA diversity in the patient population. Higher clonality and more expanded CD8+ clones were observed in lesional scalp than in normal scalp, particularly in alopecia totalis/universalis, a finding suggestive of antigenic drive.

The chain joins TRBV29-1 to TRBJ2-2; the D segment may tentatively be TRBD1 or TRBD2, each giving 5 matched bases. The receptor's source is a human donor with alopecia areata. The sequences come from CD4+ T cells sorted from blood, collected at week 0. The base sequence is TGCAGCGTTGTAGCCGGGACGGCGAACACCGGGGAGCTGTTTTTT. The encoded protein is CSVVAGTANTGELFF.